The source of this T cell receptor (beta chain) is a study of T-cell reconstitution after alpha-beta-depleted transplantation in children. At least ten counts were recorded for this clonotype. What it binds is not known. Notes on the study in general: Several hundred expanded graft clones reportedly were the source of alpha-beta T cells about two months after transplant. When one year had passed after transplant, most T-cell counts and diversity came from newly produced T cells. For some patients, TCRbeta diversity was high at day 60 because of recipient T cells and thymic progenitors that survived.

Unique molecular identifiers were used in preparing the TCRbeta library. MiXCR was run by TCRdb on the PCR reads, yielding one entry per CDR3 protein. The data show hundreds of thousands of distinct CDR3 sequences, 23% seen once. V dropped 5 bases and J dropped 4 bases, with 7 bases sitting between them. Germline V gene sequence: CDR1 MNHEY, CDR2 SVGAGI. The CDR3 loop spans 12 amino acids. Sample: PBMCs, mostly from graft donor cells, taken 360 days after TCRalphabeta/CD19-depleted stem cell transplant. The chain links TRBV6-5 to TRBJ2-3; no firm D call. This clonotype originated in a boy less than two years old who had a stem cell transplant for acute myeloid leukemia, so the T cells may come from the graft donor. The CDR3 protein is CASSTAADTQYF. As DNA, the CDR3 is TGTGCCAGCAGTACGGCAGCAGATACGCAGTATTTT.